These 19 T cell receptor beta chains were all obtained from the same sample, sequenced in a study of blood T cells in healthy people across ages. PCR was performed a second time for roughly 7 to 12 cycles using a sample-barcoded 5' primer and a J-beta primer mix. Each CDR3 protein is one row after TCRdb ran MiXCR on the 5' RACE reads. The sample yields around 780,000 distinct CDR3 sequences, more than 25% seen once. The same specimen was also included in a second study, on T cells of mothers and their children.

Sequenced sample: blood. These receptors all stem from a boy younger than 18 in good health.

The V call is TRBV19, the J call TRBJ1-1; D not resolved. This CDR3 is 16 amino acids long. Germline loops: CDR1 LNHDA, CDR2 SQIVND (reference sequence). V shed 1 base and J shed 1 base, with 13 bases lying between them. CDR3 residues: CASSIVWRDWNTEAFF. CDR3 bases: TGTGCCAGTAGTATAGTGTGGAGGGATTGGAACACTGAAGCTTTCTTT.

This clonotype has a count of ten or more. The chain uses TRBV25-1 and TRBJ1-6, with 7 bases fitting TRBD1. V shed 2 bases, J shed 11 bases, and the junction held 3 bases outside the gene matches. The CDR3 is made up of 13 amino acids. From germline, CDR1 is MGHDK and CDR2 SYGVNS. Here the CDR3 DNA reads TGTGCCAGCAGTGAAGAGGGGGCAGCACCCCTCCACTTT. It codes for CASSEEGAAPLHF.

This clonotype was seen only a few times. The chain combines TRBV6-1 with TRBJ2-2; D gene uncertain. The CDR3 loop spans 13 amino acids. The V gene lost 3 bases and the J gene lost 6 bases, with 8 bases spanning the gap. CDR1 is MNHNS and CDR2 is SASEGT in the germline V gene. CDR3 loop: CASSDPSPGELFF. The CDR3 nucleotides are TGTGCCAGCAGTGACCCGTCACCCGGGGAGCTGTTTTTT.

This clonotype has just a few counts. The chain joins TRBV6-4 to TRBJ1-3; D uncertain. The CDR3 is 18 amino acids. Germline CDR1 is MRHNA and CDR2 is SNTAGT. Trimming removed 2 bases from V and 0 bases from J, with 17 bases in between. CDR3 in DNA: TGTGCCAGCAGTGACAATATAGTGGGCGGCCACTCTGGAAACACCATATATTTT. It yields the protein CASSDNIVGGHSGNTIYF.

This rearrangement joins TRBV4-1 to TRBJ2-3; possibly TRBD1 or TRBD2 for D (6 bases each). Germline assignment: CDR1 MGHRA and CDR2 YSYEKL. The CDR3 runs to 18 residues. The V end lost 0 bases, the J end lost 0 bases, and 16 bases lay between the germline ends. Here the CDR3 DNA reads TGCGCCAGCAGCCAAGATTATTGGAGGGGGGAAAGCACAGATACGCAGTATTTT. It specifies CASSQDYWRGESTDTQYF.

This clonotype was counted a few times. This chain links TRBV4-1 with TRBJ2-6, with D uncertain. This CDR3 comprises 17 residues. Germline V gene sequence: CDR1 MGHRA, CDR2 YSYEKL. Trimming pared 4 bases from V and 2 bases from J, leaving 15 bases between. The CDR3 coding sequence is TGCGCCAGCAGCCCGCGGTCCCGGATGACTGGGGCCAACGTCCTGACTTTC. The encoded protein is CASSPRSRMTGANVLTF.

The V gene is TRBV7-2, the J gene TRBJ2-4, with unresolved D. Looked up from germline, CDR1 is SGHTA and CDR2 is FQGNSA. This CDR3 contains 19 residues. The germline V and J ends were trimmed by 7 bases and 2 bases, with 27 bases remaining between them. As DNA, the CDR3 is TGTGCCAGCATTAAACGGGCAGTCGTGGGATCAGGCACCAAAAACATTCAGTACTTC. As protein: CASIKRAVVGSGTKNIQYF. Full variable domain (outside the CDR3, taken from reference TRBV7-2 and TRBJ2-4): GAGVSQSPSNKVTEKGKDVELRCDPISGHTALYWYRQSLGQGLEFLIYFQGNSAPDKSGLPSDRFSAERTGGSVSTLTIQRTQQEDSAVYLCASIKRAVVGSGTKNIQYFGAGTRLSVL.

This chain joins TRBV7-7 and TRBJ2-2; no clear D gene. CDR1 and CDR2 (germline): SSHAT, FNYEAQ (reference sequence). The V end was cut by 5 bases, the J end by 1 base, with 8 bases between. The CDR3 contains 14 residues. CDR3 amino acids: CASSVDKNTGELFF. CDR3 sequence (DNA): TGTGCCAGCAGCGTCGACAAGAACACCGGGGAGCTGTTTTTT.

The sample holds a few counts of this clonotype. This chain uses TRBV20-1 with TRBJ2-5, with 8 positions matching TRBD2. Germline V gives CDR1 DFQATT, CDR2 SNEGSKA (reference sequence). The CDR3 consists of 17 residues. V lost 3 bases to trimming and J lost 4 bases; unmatched junction nucleotides: 16. The CDR3 DNA follows: TGCAGTGCTAGTGGCGGGGGGCTAAAAAAACGAGGAGAGACCCAGTACTTC. Its protein product is CSASGGGLKKRGETQYF.

The chain is built from TRBV12-3 or TRBV12-4 and TRBJ2-3; the D gene could be TRBD1 or TRBD2 (6 bases each). V shed 4 bases and J shed 5 bases, with 13 bases lying between them. This CDR3 region has 14 residues. The CDR3 protein is CASSSRGERDTQYF. The CDR3 coding sequence is TGTGCCAGCAGTTCAAGGGGGGAGCGAGATACGCAGTATTTT.

This clonotype was detected many times. The rearrangement uses TRBV2 and TRBJ2-2; no reliable D call. The CDR3 totals 13 residues. Per germline, CDR1 SNHLY and CDR2 FYNNEI. V was shortened by 7 bases and J by 6 bases, with 12 bases between the two germline ends. The DNA of the CDR3 is TGTGCCAGCACGGGCACAGATGCCGGGGAGCTGTTTTTT. Its translation: CASTGTDAGELFF.

The chain recombines TRBV15 with TRBJ1-4; TRBD1 aligns across 9 bases. The V gene end was trimmed by 6 bases and the J gene end by 5 bases; junction bases not matched to a gene: 4. CDR3 length: 14 amino acids. CDR1 is LNHNV, CDR2 YYDKDF, per germline (reference sequence). CDR3 sequence reads: CATRTGTGNEKLFF. The CDR3 DNA follows: TGTGCCACCAGAACCGGGACAGGGAATGAAAAACTGTTTTTT.

This clonotype was found a few times. One end of the junction does not line up with germline, which may come from a read error. The gene calls are TRBV20-1 and TRBJ2-4, with 7 bases fitting TRBD2. Looked up from germline, CDR1 is DFQATT and CDR2 is SNEGSKA (reference sequence). The CDR3 spans 12 residues. The CDR3 sequence is CSAFSGWNIQNF. CDR3 nucleotides: TGCAGTGCTTTTAGCGGGTGGAACATTCAGAACTTC.

V is TRBV10-3 and J is TRBJ2-7; 9 nucleotides align to TRBD1. Germline assignment: CDR1 ENHRY and CDR2 SYGVKD. CDR3 length equals 15 residues. V gave up 6 bases and J gave up 3 bases; unmatched junction bases: 9. CDR3 bases: TGTGCCATCAGCACTCCCGGGACAGGGTTCTACGAGCAGTACTTC. The encoded protein is CAISTPGTGFYEQYF.

This sequence joins TRBV29-1 and TRBJ2-7; tentatively, D is TRBD1 (5 bases). The V end lost 4 bases, the J end lost 3 bases, and 13 bases lay between the germline ends. The CDR3 totals 13 residues. Germline V gene data show CDR1 as SQVTM and CDR2 as ANQGSEA. In DNA form, the CDR3 reads TGCAGCGTTGGCTTTCAGGGTCTCTACGAGCAGTACTTC. It is translated as CSVGFQGLYEQYF.

This clonotype has just a few counts. The chain has TRBV27 and TRBJ2-5; D is unclear. In germline, CDR1 is MNHEY, CDR2 SMNVEV (reference sequence). V shed 5 bases and J shed 5 bases, with 15 bases lying between them. CDR3 length: 14 amino acids. The CDR3 region is CASSLTRVGETQYF. CDR3 DNA sequence: TGTGCCAGCAGTCTTACCCGGGTAGGGGAGACCCAGTACTTC.

This chain connects TRBV5-1 to TRBJ2-1; D is uncertain. The length of the CDR3 is 16 residues. The V and J ends lost 2 bases and 4 bases respectively, with 16 bases between them. Germline assignment: CDR1 SGHRS and CDR2 YFSETQ. DNA of the CDR3: TGCGCCAGCAGCTTCTATCTGGGTTTGGAGTACAATGAGCAGTTCTTC. This translates into CASSFYLGLEYNEQFF.

About this clonotype: At one boundary the junction diverges from the germline segment, which might be a read error. This rearrangement joins TRBV5-1 to TRBJ2-5; D gene ambiguous. CDR1 and CDR2 (germline): SGHRS, YFSETQ. The CDR3 is 13 residues long. The CDR3 region is CASSLEVQGTQYF. The CDR3 bases are TGCGCCAGCAGCTTGGAGGTTCAAGGGACCCAGTACTTC. The full variable domain, with the rest looked up from reference TRBV5-1 and TRBJ2-5, is KAGVTQTPRYLIKTRGQQVTLSCSPISGHRSVSWYQQTPGQGLQFLFEYFSETQRNKGNFPGRFSGRQFSNSRSEMNVSTLELGDSALYLCASSLEVQGTQYFGPGTRLLVL.

The sample holds a few counts of this clonotype. The genes are TRBV5-1 and TRBJ2-3, with a possible D match to TRBD2 (6 bases). The V gene's germline CDR1 is SGHRS and CDR2 YFSETQ. The V and J ends lost 2 bases and 5 bases respectively, with 9 bases between them. This CDR3 region has 13 residues. This CDR3 reads CASSFRGVDTQYF. The CDR3 DNA follows: TGCGCCAGCAGCTTCCGCGGGGTAGATACGCAGTATTTT.